The present T cell receptor beta chain was sequenced within a study of T-cell reconstitution after alpha-beta-depleted transplantation in children. Study conclusions and caveats: Reported findings indicate that, about two months after transplant, alpha-beta T cells came from several hundred expanded clones, which were derived from non-depleted graft cells. The authors attributed T-cell counts and diversity one year after transplant mostly to newly produced T cells.

Many counts were recorded for this clonotype. Its antigen is unidentified. For TCRbeta, the library was prepared with unique molecular identifiers. In TCRdb, the PCR reads were re-called with MiXCR into one record per CDR3 protein. The sample carries roughly 240,000 distinct CDR3 sequences, roughly 8.2% recorded once. The length of the CDR3 is 12 residues. V was shortened by 3 bases and J by 10 bases, with 7 bases between the two germline ends. This clonotype was obtained from a male patient younger than 18 who had a stem cell transplant for acute lymphoblastic leukemia, so the T cells may come from the graft donor. This sample comprised PBMCs, mostly from graft donor cells, obtained 180 days after TCRalphabeta/CD19-depleted stem cell transplant. The chain joins TRBV12-3 or TRBV12-4 to TRBJ1-6; unclear D gene. The CDR3 is CASSFLGSPLHF. CDR3 coding DNA: TGTGCCAGCAGTTTCCTAGGGTCACCCCTCCACTTT.